The source of this T cell receptor (beta chain) is a study of cytomegalovirus exposure and HLA in healthy donors. The ends were cut back, 4 bases at V and 0 bases at J, with 6 bases in the middle. CDR1 WNHNN and CDR2 SYGVQD come from the germline V gene (reference sequence). This CDR3 region has 13 residues. The PCR employed 60 Vbeta primers together with 13 Jbeta primers. Method: immunoSEQ multiplex PCR; TCRdb's copy keeps in-frame clones and lacks some. The sample has some 130,000 clones, approximately 70% seen once. In the case of this clone: Its target is not known.

General study findings and limits: A few chains linked to CMV were shown in vitro to be specific for CMV antigens. Follow-up analysis later connected one missense variant in DCLRE1C with trimming of TCR beta V- and J-genes.

The receptor's source is a human donor in good health. The chain links TRBV10-1 to TRBJ1-1; possibly TRBD1 for D (5 bases). Sequencing was done on a sample of PBMCs. Here the CDR3 DNA reads TGCGCCAGCAGTGGACAGATGAACACTGAAGCTTTCTTT. This encodes CASSGQMNTEAFF.